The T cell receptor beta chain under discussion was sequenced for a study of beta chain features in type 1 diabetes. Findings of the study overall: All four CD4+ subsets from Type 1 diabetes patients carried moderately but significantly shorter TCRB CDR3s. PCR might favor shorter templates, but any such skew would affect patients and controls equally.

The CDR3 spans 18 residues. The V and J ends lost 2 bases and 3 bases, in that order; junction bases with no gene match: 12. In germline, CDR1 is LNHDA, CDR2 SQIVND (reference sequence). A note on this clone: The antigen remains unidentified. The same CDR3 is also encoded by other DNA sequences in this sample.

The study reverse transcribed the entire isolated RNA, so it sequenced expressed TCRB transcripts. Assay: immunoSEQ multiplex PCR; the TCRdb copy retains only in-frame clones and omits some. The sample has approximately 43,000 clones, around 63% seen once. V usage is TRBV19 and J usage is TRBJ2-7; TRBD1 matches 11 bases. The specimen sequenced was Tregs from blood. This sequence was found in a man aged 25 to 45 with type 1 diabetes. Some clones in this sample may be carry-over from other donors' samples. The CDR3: CASSIRGTGGAQSYEQYF. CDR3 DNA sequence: TGTGCCAGTAGTATAAGGGGGACAGGGGGAGCCCAGAGCTACGAGCAGTACTTC.